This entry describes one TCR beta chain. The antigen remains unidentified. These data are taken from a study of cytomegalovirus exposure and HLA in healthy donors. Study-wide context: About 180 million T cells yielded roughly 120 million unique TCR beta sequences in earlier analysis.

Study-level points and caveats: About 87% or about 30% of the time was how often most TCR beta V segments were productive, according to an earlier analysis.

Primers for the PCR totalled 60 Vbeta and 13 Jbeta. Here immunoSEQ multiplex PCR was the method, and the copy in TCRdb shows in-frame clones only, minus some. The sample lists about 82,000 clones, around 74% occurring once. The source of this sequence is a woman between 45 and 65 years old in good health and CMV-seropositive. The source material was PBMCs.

The CDR3 region has the DNA TGTGCCAGCAGCTTTACAGGTTCCGAGGAGCCCCAGCATTTT. The encoded protein is CASSFTGSEEPQHF. The chain joins TRBV7-9 to TRBJ1-5; TRBD1 might be the D (5 bases). Germline CDR1 and CDR2: SEHNR and FQNEAQ (reference sequence). The CDR3 totals 14 residues. Trimming pared 3 bases from V and 8 bases from J, leaving 14 bases between. The full variable domain, with the rest looked up from reference TRBV7-9 and TRBJ1-5, is DTGVSQNPRHKITKRGQNVTFRCDPISEHNRLYWYRQTLGQGPEFLTYFQNEAQLEKSRLLSDRFSAERPKGSFSTLEIQRTEQGDSAMYLCASSFTGSEEPQHFGDGTRLSIL.